This TCR beta chain comes out of a study of T cell responses to AZD1222 COVID-19 vaccine. Findings of the study overall: In all cases, repertoires were sampled only after the peak T cell response. Within unmutated variant regions lay the reported targets of nearly half of spike-specific TCRs. In a largely white British group with more females than males, clonal diversity was possibly underestimated.

Measured with immunoSEQ multiplex PCR; TCRdb has only the in-frame clones, and not every one. The sample includes about 120,000 clones, around nine tenths of them seen just once. Concerning this clone: Its antigen is undetermined.

The V gene's germline CDR1 is MDHEN and CDR2 SYDVKM. The V and J ends lost 10 bases and 5 bases, in that order; junction bases with no gene match: 12. The CDR3 covers 14 residues. The sequence came from an adult who received the MenACWY meningococcal vaccine as a control. The sequenced sample was peripheral blood, obtained 28 days after the second dose of the MenACWY control vaccine. The chain has TRBV28 and TRBJ2-5; TRBD1 agrees at 8 bases. The DNA of the CDR3 is TGTGCCACCAAAAGTCAGGGGGCTGGGGAGACCCAGTACTTC. As protein: CATKSQGAGETQYF.